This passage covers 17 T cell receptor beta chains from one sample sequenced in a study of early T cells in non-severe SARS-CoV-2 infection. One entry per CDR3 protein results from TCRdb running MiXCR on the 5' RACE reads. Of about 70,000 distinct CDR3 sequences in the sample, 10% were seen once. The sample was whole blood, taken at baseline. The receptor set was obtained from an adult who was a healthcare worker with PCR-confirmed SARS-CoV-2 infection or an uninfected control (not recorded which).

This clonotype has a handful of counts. The CDR3 DNA follows: TGCAGTGCTAGAGATGTACAGGGTCGGACCTACGAGCAGTACTTC. It yields the protein CSARDVQGRTYEQYF. The V and J genes are TRBV20-1 and TRBJ2-7; possibly TRBD1 for D (6 bases). From germline, CDR1 is DFQATT and CDR2 SNEGSKA (reference sequence). The CDR3 has 15 residues. The germline V and J ends were trimmed by 0 bases and 2 bases, with 14 bases remaining between them.

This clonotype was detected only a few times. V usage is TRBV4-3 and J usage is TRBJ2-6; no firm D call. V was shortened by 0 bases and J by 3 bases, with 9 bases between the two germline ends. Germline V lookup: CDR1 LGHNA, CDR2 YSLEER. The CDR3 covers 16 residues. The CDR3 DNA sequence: TGCGCCAGCAGCCAAGATGAAGGCCTTGGGGCCAACGTCCTGACTTTC. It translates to CASSQDEGLGANVLTF.

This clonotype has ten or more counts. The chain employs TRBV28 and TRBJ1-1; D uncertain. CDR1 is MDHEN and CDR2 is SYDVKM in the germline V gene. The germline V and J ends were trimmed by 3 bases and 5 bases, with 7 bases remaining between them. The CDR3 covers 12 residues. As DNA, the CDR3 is TGTGCCAGCAGTTTGGAAGTTACTGAAGCTTTCTTT. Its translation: CASSLEVTEAFF. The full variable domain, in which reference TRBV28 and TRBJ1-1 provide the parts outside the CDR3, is DVKVTQSSRYLVKRTGEKVFLECVQDMDHENMFWYRQDPGLGLRLIYFSYDVKMKEKGDIPEGYSVSREKKERFSLILESASTNQTSMYLCASSLEVTEAFFGQGTRLTVV.

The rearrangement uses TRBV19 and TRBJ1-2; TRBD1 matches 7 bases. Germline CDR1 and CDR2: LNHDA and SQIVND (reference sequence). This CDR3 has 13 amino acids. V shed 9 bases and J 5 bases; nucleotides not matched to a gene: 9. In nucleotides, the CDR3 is TGTGCCAGCCGTGACAGGGTTTCTTATGGCTACACCTTC. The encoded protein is CASRDRVSYGYTF. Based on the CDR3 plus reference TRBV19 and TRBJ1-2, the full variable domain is DGGITQSPKYLFRKEGQNVTLSCEQNLNHDAMYWYRQDPGQGLRLIYYSQIVNDFQKGDIAEGYSVSREKKESFPLTVTSAQKNPTAFYLCASRDRVSYGYTFGSGTRLTVV.

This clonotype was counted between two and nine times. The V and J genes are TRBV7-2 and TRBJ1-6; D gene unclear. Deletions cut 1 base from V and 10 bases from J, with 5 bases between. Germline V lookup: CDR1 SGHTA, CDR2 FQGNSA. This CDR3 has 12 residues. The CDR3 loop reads CASSLDLSPLHF. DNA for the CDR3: TGTGCCAGCAGCTTAGATCTCTCACCCCTCCACTTT.

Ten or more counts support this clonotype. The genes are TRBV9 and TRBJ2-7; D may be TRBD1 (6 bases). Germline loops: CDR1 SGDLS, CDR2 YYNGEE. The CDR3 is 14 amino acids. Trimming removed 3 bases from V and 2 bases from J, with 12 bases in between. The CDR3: CASSEGTGTYEQYF. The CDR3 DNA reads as TGTGCCAGCAGCGAAGGTACAGGGACCTACGAGCAGTACTTC.

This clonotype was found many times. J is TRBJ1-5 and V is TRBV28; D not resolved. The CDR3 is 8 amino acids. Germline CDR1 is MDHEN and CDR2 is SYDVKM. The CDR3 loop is CGRQPQHF. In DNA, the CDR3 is TGTGGTAGGCAGCCCCAGCATTTT.

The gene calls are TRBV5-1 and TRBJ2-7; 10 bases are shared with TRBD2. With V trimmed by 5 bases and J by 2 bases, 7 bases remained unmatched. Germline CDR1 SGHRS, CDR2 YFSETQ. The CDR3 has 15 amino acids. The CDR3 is CASSRGTSDPYEQYF. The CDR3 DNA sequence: TGCGCCAGCAGTCGGGGGACTAGCGACCCCTACGAGCAGTACTTC.

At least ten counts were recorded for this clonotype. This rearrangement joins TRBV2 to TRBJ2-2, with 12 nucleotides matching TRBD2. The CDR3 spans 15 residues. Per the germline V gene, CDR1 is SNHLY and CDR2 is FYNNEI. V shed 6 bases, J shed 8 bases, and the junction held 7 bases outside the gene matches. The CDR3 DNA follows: TGTGCCAGCAGGGCTAGCGGGAGGGCCGCTGGGGAGCTGTTTTTT. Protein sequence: CASRASGRAAGELFF.

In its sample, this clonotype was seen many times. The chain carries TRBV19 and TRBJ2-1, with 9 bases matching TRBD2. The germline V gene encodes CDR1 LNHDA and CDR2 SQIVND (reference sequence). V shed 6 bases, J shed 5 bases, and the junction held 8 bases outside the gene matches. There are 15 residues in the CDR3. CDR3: CASRSSGTVHNEQFF. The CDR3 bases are TGTGCCAGTAGATCTAGCGGGACCGTCCACAATGAGCAGTTCTTC.

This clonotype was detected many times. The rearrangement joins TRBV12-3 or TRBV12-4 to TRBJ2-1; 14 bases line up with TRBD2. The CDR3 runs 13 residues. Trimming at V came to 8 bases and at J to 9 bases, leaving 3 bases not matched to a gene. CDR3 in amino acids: CASGGLAGVEQFF. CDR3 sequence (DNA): TGTGCCAGCGGGGGACTAGCGGGAGTTGAGCAGTTCTTC.

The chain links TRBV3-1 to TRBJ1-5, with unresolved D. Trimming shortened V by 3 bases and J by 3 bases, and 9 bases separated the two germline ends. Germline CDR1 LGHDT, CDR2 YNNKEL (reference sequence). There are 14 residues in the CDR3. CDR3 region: CASSHHGDNQPQHF. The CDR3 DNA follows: TGTGCCAGCAGCCATCACGGGGACAATCAGCCCCAGCATTTT.

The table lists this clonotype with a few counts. The CDR3 nucleotides are TGTGCCAGCAGTTCCCAGGGGACAGCGACGGTGTACTTC. This translates into CASSSQGTATVYF. The chain employs TRBV28 and TRBJ2-7, with 7 bases lining up with TRBD1. The CDR3 has 13 residues. Trimming took 4 bases from V and 12 from J; bases not matched to a gene: 12. From germline, CDR1 is MDHEN and CDR2 SYDVKM.

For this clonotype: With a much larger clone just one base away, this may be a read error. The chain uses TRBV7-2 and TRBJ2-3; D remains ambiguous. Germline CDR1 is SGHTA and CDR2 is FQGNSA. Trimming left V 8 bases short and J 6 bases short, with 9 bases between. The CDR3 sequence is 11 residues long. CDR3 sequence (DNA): TGTGCCAGCGGCTCCGGCGATACGCAGTATTTT. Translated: CASGSGDTQYF.

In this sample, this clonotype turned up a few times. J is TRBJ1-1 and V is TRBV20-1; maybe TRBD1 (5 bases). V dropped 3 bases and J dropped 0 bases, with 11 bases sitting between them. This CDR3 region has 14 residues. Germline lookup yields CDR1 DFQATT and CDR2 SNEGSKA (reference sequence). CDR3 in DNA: TGCAGTGCTAGTCAGGGCTTTATGAACACTGAAGCTTTCTTT. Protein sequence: CSASQGFMNTEAFF.

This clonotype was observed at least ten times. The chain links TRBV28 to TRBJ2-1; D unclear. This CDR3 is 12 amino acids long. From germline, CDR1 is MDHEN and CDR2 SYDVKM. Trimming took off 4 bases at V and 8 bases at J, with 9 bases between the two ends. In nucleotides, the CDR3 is TGTGCCAGCAGTTACTCGCTTGATGAGCAGTTCTTC. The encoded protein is CASSYSLDEQFF.

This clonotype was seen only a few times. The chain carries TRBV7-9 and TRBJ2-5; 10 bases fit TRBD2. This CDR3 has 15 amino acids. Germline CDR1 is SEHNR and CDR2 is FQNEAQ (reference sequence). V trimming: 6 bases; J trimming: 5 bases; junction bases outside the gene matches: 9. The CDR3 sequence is CASRRTSGGGETQYF. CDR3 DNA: TGTGCCAGCAGGCGGACTAGCGGAGGCGGGGAGACCCAGTACTTC.